The present T cell receptor (beta chain) was sequenced within a study of early T cells in non-severe SARS-CoV-2 infection. Across the study: Sequencing targeted bulk RNA from unsorted whole blood, leaving chains unpaired.

This CDR3 is 11 amino acids long. V shed 3 bases and J shed 2 bases, with 1 base lying between them. CDR1 and CDR2 from the germline V gene are ENHRY and SYGVKD. Points from the study as a whole: Missing private and CD4 specificities, VDJdb matching favored anti-spike CD8 responses.

Individual cDNA molecules received unique molecular identifiers. TCRdb reanalysed the 5' RACE reads using MiXCR and keeps one entry per CDR3 protein. The sample has 30,000 to 35,000 distinct CDR3 sequences, 5.5% to 8% seen once; the top ten hold 2.5% to 3%. The table lists this clonotype with many counts. Its cognate antigen is unknown. This TCR derives from an adult who was a healthcare worker with PCR-confirmed SARS-CoV-2 infection or an uninfected control (not recorded which). Sequencing used whole blood. The V call is TRBV10-3, the J call TRBJ2-5; D is ambiguous. CDR3 nucleotide sequence: TGTGCCATCAGTGATCAAGAGACCCAGTACTTC. It yields the protein CAISDQETQYF.